The 4 T cell receptor beta chains reported below all come from one sample, sequenced in a study of control samples from healthy donors and cancer patients. Repertoires were generated with immunoSEQ multiplex PCR, while TCRdb's copy carries only in-frame clones and drops some. The top ten hold 2.9% of the sample, which has more than 95,000 clones, more than 75% seen once. The material sequenced was blood. These receptors were collected from a man aged 55 to 70 in good health.

This chain connects TRBV6-5 to TRBJ2-7; 8 nucleotides align to TRBD1. V dropped 4 bases and J dropped 5; count of bases not matched to a gene: 7. In germline, CDR1 is MNHEY, CDR2 SVGAGI. The CDR3 has 14 residues. The CDR3 region is CASSSDRVGNEQYF. The CDR3 coding sequence is TGTGCCAGCAGTTCGGACAGGGTTGGGAACGAGCAGTACTTC.

The chain combines TRBV28 with TRBJ2-7; D not resolved. Germline V gives CDR1 MDHEN, CDR2 SYDVKM. V dropped 1 base and J dropped 2 bases, with 6 bases sitting between them. This CDR3 region has 13 residues. DNA for the CDR3: TGTGCCAGCAGTTTATCAGGTCCCTACGAGCAGTACTTC. Amino acid sequence: CASSLSGPYEQYF.

The chain couples TRBV19 to TRBJ1-1, with D hard to call. V gave up 3 bases and J gave up 1 base, with 6 bases separating them. The CDR3 length is 13 residues. Germline lookup yields CDR1 LNHDA and CDR2 SQIVND (reference sequence). The CDR3 sequence is CASSMPGNTEAFF. The DNA for the CDR3 is TGTGCCAGTAGTATGCCCGGGAACACTGAAGCTTTCTTT.

The chain combines TRBV7-9 with TRBJ2-7, with a weak D call TRBD2 (7 bases). The CDR3 covers 13 residues. Trimming shortened V by 5 bases and J by 2 bases, and 10 bases separated the two germline ends. Germline CDR1 and CDR2: SEHNR and FQNEAQ (reference sequence). DNA of the CDR3: TGTGCCAGCAGCATCGGGGGGCCCTACGAGCAGTACTTC. As protein: CASSIGGPYEQYF.